Each of the 18 T cell receptor beta chains below was sequenced from the same sample in a study of blood T cells in healthy people across ages. Next came a second PCR, run for roughly 6 to 11 cycles, which used a sample-barcoded 5' primer along with a J-beta primer mix. TCRdb called the 5' RACE reads again in MiXCR, with one record for every CDR3 protein. The repertoire holds about 840,000 distinct CDR3 sequences, 25% to 35% seen once, with roughly 10% in the top ten. A further study also used this sample, focusing on T cells of mothers and their children.

Sequenced material: blood. The receptor source for this set is a woman in her forties in good health.

This sequence joins TRBV4-1 and TRBJ1-1, with 7 positions matching TRBD1. The V gene end was trimmed by 3 bases and the J gene end by 4 bases; junction bases not matched to a gene: 2. Germline V gives CDR1 MGHRA, CDR2 YSYEKL. This CDR3 contains 13 residues. This CDR3 is CASSHSGGTEAFF. The CDR3 DNA is TGCGCCAGCAGCCATTCAGGGGGCACTGAAGCTTTCTTT.

As regards this clonotype: This may arise from a read error, as a much more abundant clone is one base away. The rearrangement joins TRBV7-6 to TRBJ2-7; D gene uncertain. Per germline, CDR1 SGHVS and CDR2 FNYEAQ. This CDR3 is 14 amino acids long. This CDR3 is CASSLAPGPYGQYF. The DNA for the CDR3 is TGTGCCAGCAGCTTAGCACCCGGGCCCTACGGGCAGTACTTC.

This clonotype was detected many times. V and J are TRBV4-1 and TRBJ2-5; TRBD2 agrees at 11 bases. V lost 1 base to trimming and J lost 5 bases; unmatched junction nucleotides: 9. Germline V gives CDR1 MGHRA, CDR2 YSYEKL. The CDR3 extends over 17 amino acids. CDR3 nucleotides: TGCGCCAGCAGCCAAGGCATTAGCGGGGGGGCGGGTGAGACCCAGTACTTC. Translation: CASSQGISGGAGETQYF.

This clonotype was observed a few times. V usage is TRBV6-6 and J usage is TRBJ2-7; TRBD1 or TRBD2 may be the D gene (5 bases each). The V gene lost 2 bases and the J gene lost 7 bases, with 12 bases spanning the gap. Germline CDR1 is MNHNY and CDR2 is SVGAGI (reference sequence). The CDR3 sequence is 13 residues long. CDR3 loop: CASSYTQGTEQYF. CDR3 DNA sequence: TGTGCCAGCAGTTACACACAAGGGACGGAGCAGTACTTC.

The gene calls are TRBV10-3 and TRBJ2-3; 11 nucleotides line up with TRBD2. V shed 0 bases, J shed 2 bases, and the junction held 4 bases outside the gene matches. Germline V gene lookup returns CDR1 ENHRY and CDR2 SYGVKD. This CDR3 comprises 17 residues. The CDR3 coding sequence is TGTGCCATCAGTGAGTCTAGCGGGAGGGGGTCCACAGATACGCAGTATTTT. Its translation is CAISESSGRGSTDTQYF.

This clonotype appeared a few times. CDR3 sequence: CASSLNARVADTQYF. Here the CDR3 DNA reads TGTGCCAGCAGCTTAAATGCTAGGGTCGCAGATACGCAGTATTTT. V and J are TRBV7-2 and TRBJ2-3; D unresolved. V was pared by 2 bases and J by 4 bases, with 13 bases between. Germline loops: CDR1 SGHTA, CDR2 FQGNSA. The CDR3 contains 15 residues.

V is TRBV3-1 and J is TRBJ2-5; the match to TRBD1 covers 8 bases. After removal of 2 bases from V and 5 bases from J, the junction contained 7 bases not matched to a gene. Germline V gene sequence: CDR1 LGHDT, CDR2 YNNKEL (reference sequence). The CDR3 sequence is 15 residues long. Written as DNA, the CDR3 is TGTGCCAGCAGCCAAACCCCGGACAGGGCCGAGACCCAGTACTTC. The encoded protein is CASSQTPDRAETQYF.

In its sample, this clonotype was seen many times. The V gene is TRBV6-2 or TRBV6-3, the J gene TRBJ2-6, with D unclear. With 4 bases removed from V and 1 base from J, the gap between germline ends came to 14 bases. The CDR3 runs 17 residues. Germline V gives CDR1 MNHEY, CDR2 SVGEGT. Here the CDR3 DNA reads TGTGCCAGCAGTTTGCCAGTAATATCATCTGGGGCCAACGTCCTGACTTTC. Protein sequence: CASSLPVISSGANVLTF.

This clonotype was counted at least ten times. This chain's CDR3 is CASGAAHNYGYTF. DNA of the CDR3: TGTGCCAGCGGGGCAGCACATAACTATGGCTACACCTTC. The chain recombines TRBV28 with TRBJ1-2; a weak D match, TRBD1 (5 bases). Germline V CDR1 and CDR2: MDHEN, SYDVKM. The CDR3 runs 13 residues. Trimming left V 8 bases short and J 1 base short, with 11 bases between.

A remark on this clonotype: Possible read error: a much larger clone is one base away. The J gene is TRBJ2-1, the V gene TRBV6-6; TRBD1 is a possible D gene (5 bases). Trimming removed 0 bases at V and 10 bases at J, with 19 bases between. Germline V gives CDR1 MNHNY, CDR2 SVGAGI (reference sequence). CDR3 length: 16 residues. DNA of the CDR3: TGTGCCAGCAGTTACTCGGTAATGGACAACTCCTACGAGCAGTTCTTC. Its translation: CASSYSVMDNSYEQFF.

The sample holds one count of this clonotype. This may stem from a read error, because a much larger clone lies one nucleotide away. The chain recombines TRBV4-2 with TRBJ1-2; 10 nucleotides line up with TRBD1. In germline, CDR1 is LGHNA, CDR2 YNFKEQ. The CDR3 totals 15 residues. V shed 0 bases, J shed 7 bases, and the junction held 5 bases outside the gene matches. CDR3 sequence reads: CASSQEGTGVGGYTF. The CDR3 nucleotides read TGTGCCAGCAGCCAAGAAGGGACAGGGGTTGGTGGCTACACCTTC.

The V and J genes are TRBV6-5 and TRBJ1-1, with no clear D. CDR3 size: 11 residues. Deletions cut 6 bases from V and 6 bases from J, with 8 bases between. Germline V CDR1 and CDR2: MNHEY, SVGAGI. CDR3 amino acids: CASRRASEAFF. DNA of the CDR3: TGTGCCAGCAGAAGGGCGTCTGAAGCTTTCTTT.

The chain is built from TRBV20-1 and TRBJ2-5; possibly TRBD1 or TRBD2 for D (6 bases each). This CDR3 spans 11 amino acids. Per the germline V gene, CDR1 is DFQATT and CDR2 is SNEGSKA (reference sequence). The CDR3 DNA sequence: TGCAGAATCGGGGGCGGTTCCGGGCAGTACTTC. It codes for CRIGGGSGQYF.

This clonotype occurred many times. The J gene is TRBJ2-7, the V gene TRBV5-1; a weak D match, TRBD1 (6 bases). CDR3 length equals 13 residues. CDR1 is SGHRS and CDR2 is YFSETQ in the germline V gene. Trimming left V 4 bases short and J 6 bases short, with 14 bases between. The CDR3 bases are TGCGCCAGCAGCCGGGACAATCTAGGCGAGCAGTACTTC. It translates to CASSRDNLGEQYF.

The chain employs TRBV6-1 and TRBJ2-7; 11 nucleotides match TRBD1. The germline CDR1 and CDR2 sequences are MNHNS and SASEGT. The CDR3 length is 16 residues. With V trimmed by 6 bases and J by 2 bases, 9 bases remained unmatched. The CDR3 DNA is TGTGCCAGCAGGGGACAGGGGGAATCAACTACCTACGAGCAGTACTTC. Amino acid sequence: CASRGQGESTTYEQYF.

This clonotype was seen at least ten times. V gene TRBV7-3 combines with J gene TRBJ2-6, with a tentative D call TRBD2 (5 bases). V was cut by 5 bases and J by 3 bases, with 11 bases left in between. The length of the CDR3 is 15 residues. Germline V lookup: CDR1 SGHTA, CDR2 FQGTGA. CDR3 DNA sequence: TGTGCCAGCAGCCCTTCAGGAGGTGGGGCCAACGTCCTGACTTTC. It yields the protein CASSPSGGGANVLTF.

Points on this clonotype: A read error may be the cause here, since a much bigger clone is one base away. This CDR3 is CASSPRTGGVSGANVRTF. The CDR3, as DNA: TGTGCCAGCAGTCCGAGGACAGGGGGAGTTTCTGGGGCCAACGTCCGGACTTTC. The rearrangement links TRBV12-3 or TRBV12-4 to TRBJ2-6; TRBD1 matches at 10 bases. The CDR3 runs to 18 residues.

This clonotype was observed at least ten times. V gene TRBV12-3 or TRBV12-4 combines with J gene TRBJ2-1, with D possibly matching TRBD2 (5 bases). This CDR3 spans 18 amino acids. V was pared by 4 bases and J by 4 bases, with 23 bases between. CDR3 residues: CASSSRAEPNRMYNEQFF. The CDR3 DNA follows: TGTGCCAGCAGTTCGCGGGCGGAACCGAACCGGATGTACAATGAGCAGTTCTTC.